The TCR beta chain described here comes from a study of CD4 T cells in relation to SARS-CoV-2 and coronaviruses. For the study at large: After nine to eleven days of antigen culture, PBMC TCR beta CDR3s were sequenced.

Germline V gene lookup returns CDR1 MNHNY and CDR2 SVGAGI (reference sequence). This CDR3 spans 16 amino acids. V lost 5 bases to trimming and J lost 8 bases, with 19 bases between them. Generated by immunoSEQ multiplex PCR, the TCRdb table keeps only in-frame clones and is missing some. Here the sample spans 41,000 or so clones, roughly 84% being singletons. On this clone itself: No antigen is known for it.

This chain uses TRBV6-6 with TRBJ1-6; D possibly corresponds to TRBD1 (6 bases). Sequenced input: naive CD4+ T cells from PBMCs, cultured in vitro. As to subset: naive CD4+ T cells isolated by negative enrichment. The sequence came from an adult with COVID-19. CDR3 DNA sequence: TGTGCCAGCAGTCCCCGTGGTTTGAGACAGGATTCACCCCTCCACTTT. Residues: CASSPRGLRQDSPLHF.